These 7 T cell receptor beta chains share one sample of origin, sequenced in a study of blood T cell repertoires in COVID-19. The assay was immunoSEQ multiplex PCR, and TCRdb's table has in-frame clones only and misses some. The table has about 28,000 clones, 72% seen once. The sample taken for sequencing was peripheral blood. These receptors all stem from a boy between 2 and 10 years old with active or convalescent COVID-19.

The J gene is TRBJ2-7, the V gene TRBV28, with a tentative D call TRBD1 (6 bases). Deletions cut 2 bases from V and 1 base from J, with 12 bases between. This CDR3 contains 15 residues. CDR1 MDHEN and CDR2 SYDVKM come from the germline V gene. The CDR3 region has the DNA TGTGCCAGCAGTTTAGGGGGCCTGAGGTCCTACGAGCAGTACTTC. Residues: CASSLGGLRSYEQYF.

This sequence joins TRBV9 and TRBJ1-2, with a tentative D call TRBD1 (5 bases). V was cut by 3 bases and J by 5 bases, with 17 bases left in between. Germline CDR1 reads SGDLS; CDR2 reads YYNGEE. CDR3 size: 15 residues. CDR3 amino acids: CASSGRPREGYGYTF. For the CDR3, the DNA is TGTGCCAGCAGCGGTCGGCCCCGGGAGGGGTATGGCTACACCTTC.

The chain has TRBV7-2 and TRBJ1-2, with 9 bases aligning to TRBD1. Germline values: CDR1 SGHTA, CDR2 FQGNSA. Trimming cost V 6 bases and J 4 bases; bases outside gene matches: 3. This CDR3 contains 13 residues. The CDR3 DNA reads TGTGCCAGCAGTGGGGACAGGGTCTATGGCTACACCTTC. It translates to CASSGDRVYGYTF.

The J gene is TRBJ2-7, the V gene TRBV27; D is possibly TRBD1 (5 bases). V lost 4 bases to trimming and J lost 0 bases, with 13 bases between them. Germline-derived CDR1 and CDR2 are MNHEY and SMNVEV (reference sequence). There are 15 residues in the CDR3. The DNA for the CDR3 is TGTGCCAGCAGTTATACAGGTGCAAGCTCCTACGAGCAGTACTTC. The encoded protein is CASSYTGASSYEQYF.

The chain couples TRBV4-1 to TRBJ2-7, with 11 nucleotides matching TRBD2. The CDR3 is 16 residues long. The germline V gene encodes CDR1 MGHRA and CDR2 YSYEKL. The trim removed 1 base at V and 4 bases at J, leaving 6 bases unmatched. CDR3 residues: CASSQVEVAGGYEQYF. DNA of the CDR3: TGCGCCAGCAGCCAAGTGGAGGTAGCGGGAGGGTACGAGCAGTACTTC.

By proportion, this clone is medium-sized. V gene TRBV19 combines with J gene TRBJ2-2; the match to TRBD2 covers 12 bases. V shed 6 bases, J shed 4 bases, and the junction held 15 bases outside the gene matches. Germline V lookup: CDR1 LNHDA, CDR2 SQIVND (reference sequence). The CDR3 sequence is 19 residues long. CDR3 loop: CASRRMTSGRDGGTGELFF. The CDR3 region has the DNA TGTGCCAGTAGACGAATGACTAGCGGGAGAGACGGGGGCACCGGGGAGCTGTTTTTT. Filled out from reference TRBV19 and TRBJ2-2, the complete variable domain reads DGGITQSPKYLFRKEGQNVTLSCEQNLNHDAMYWYRQDPGQGLRLIYYSQIVNDFQKGDIAEGYSVSREKKESFPLTVTSAQKNPTAFYLCASRRMTSGRDGGTGELFFGEGSRLTVL.

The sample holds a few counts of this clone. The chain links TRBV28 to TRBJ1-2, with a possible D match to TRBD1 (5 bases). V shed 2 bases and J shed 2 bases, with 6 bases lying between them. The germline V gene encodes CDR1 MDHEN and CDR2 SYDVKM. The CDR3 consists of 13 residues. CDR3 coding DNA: TGTGCCAGCAGTTTAAAGGGGAACTATGGCTACACCTTC. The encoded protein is CASSLKGNYGYTF.